These T cell receptor beta chains were read from a single sample in a study of Ad26.COV2.S vaccination and SARS-CoV-2 variants. Clones were sequenced by immunoSEQ multiplex PCR, and TCRdb holds only the in-frame ones, with some missing. The table shows roughly 350,000 clones, with roughly 84% occurring only once. The sample consisted of peripheral blood, taken in a trial of Ad26.COV2.S vaccine versus placebo. These receptors were taken from a person aged 18 to 65 who received the Ad26.COV2.S COVID-19 vaccine or a placebo. CDR3s include the opening cysteine and the closing phenylalanine or tryptophan. Fields, in order: D gene, J gene, clone size, V gene, CDR3 DNA, CDR3 protein. A D gene is named only where the DNA matches it firmly. Clone size appears in some rows only: once, few, many, or a class for an expanded clone.

D: NA; J: TRBJ2-1; size: NA; V: TRBV6-5; DNA: TGTGCCAGCAGCGGGGGGCATACCTACAATGAGCAGTTCTTC; CDR3: CASSGGHTYNEQFF
D: TRBD1; J: TRBJ1-1; size: NA; V: TRBV7-3; DNA: TGTGCCAGCAGCTTAACCCCAACAGGGGTTACGAACACTGAAGCTTTCTTT; CDR3: CASSLTPTGVTNTEAFF
D: NA; J: TRBJ1-3; size: NA; V: TRBV6-5; DNA: TGTGCCAGCAGTTACAAGTACACGAGCTCTGGAAACACCATATATTTT; CDR3: CASSYKYTSSGNTIYF
D: TRBD1; J: TRBJ1-2; size: NA; V: TRBV4-1; DNA: TGCGCCAGCAGCCAGTCAGGGGGCTATGGCTACACCTTC; CDR3: CASSQSGGYGYTF
D: TRBD2; J: TRBJ2-2; size: NA; V: TRBV4-1; DNA: TGCGCCAGCAGCCAAGATTCGGGGGGGTACACCGGGGAGCTGTTTTTT; CDR3: CASSQDSGGYTGELFF
D: TRBD1; J: TRBJ2-7; size: NA; V: TRBV7-6; DNA: TGTGCCAGCAGCCCACGACAGGGGGTCTCCTACGAGCAGTACTTC; CDR3: CASSPRQGVSYEQYF
D: TRBD1; J: TRBJ2-7; size: NA; V: TRBV27; DNA: TGTGCCAGCAGTTTAAGACAGGGCTTGGTCGAGCAGTACTTC; CDR3: CASSLRQGLVEQYF
D: TRBD2; J: TRBJ2-1; size: NA; V: TRBV29-1; DNA: TGCAGCGTTTGGGGAGGACCAGTAGCGGGGGGGTTCAATGAGCAGTTCTTC; CDR3: CSVWGGPVAGGFNEQFF
D: TRBD1; J: TRBJ2-6; size: NA; V: TRBV5-1; DNA: TGCGCCAGCAGCTCAGGGACAGGGTCTGGGGCCAACGTCCTGACTTTC; CDR3: CASSSGTGSGANVLTF
D: NA; J: TRBJ1-2; size: NA; V: TRBV7-2; DNA: TGTGCCAGCAGCCCCCCCGGACAGCAGGGATCTAACTATGGCTACACCTTC; CDR3: CASSPPGQQGSNYGYTF
D: NA; J: TRBJ1-5; size: NA; V: TRBV12-3/TRBV12-4; DNA: TGTGCCAGCAGTGGACCGAGGGTGGAGCCCCAGCATTTT; CDR3: CASSGPRVEPQHF
D: NA; J: TRBJ2-7; size: NA; V: TRBV4-1; DNA: TGCGCCAGCAGCCAATTCTTGGACGTCTACGAGCAGTACTTC; CDR3: CASSQFLDVYEQYF
D: TRBD2; J: TRBJ2-7; size: NA; V: TRBV7-2; DNA: TGTGCCAGCAGCCCCGGGAGGCCCTACGAGCAGTACTTC; CDR3: CASSPGRPYEQYF
D: NA; J: TRBJ1-1; size: NA; V: TRBV3-1/TRBV3-2; DNA: TGTGCCAGCAGCCTAACGGACAGGAACACTGAAGCTTTCTTT; CDR3: CASSLTDRNTEAFF
D: TRBD1; J: TRBJ2-7; size: NA; V: TRBV2; DNA: TGTGCCAGCATTCGCAGGGGGCCCTACGAGCAGTACTTC; CDR3: CASIRRGPYEQYF
D: NA; J: TRBJ1-2; size: few; V: TRBV3-1/TRBV3-2; DNA: TGTGCCAGCACCCCCATGGGGGACGCTAACTATGGCTACACCTTC; CDR3: CASTPMGDANYGYTF
D: TRBD1; J: TRBJ1-1; size: NA; V: TRBV4-1; DNA: TGCGCCAGCAGCCCCCAGCGACAGGGGGGATGGAACACTGAAGCTTTCTTT; CDR3: CASSPQRQGGWNTEAFF
D: NA; J: TRBJ1-2; size: once; V: TRBV4-2; DNA: TGTGCCAGCAGCCAAGGGCGGGGGAATGGCTACACCTTC; CDR3: CASSQGRGNGYTF
D: NA; J: TRBJ2-6; size: few; V: TRBV3-1/TRBV3-2; DNA: TGTGCCAGCAGCCAGAGGGGGGCTGGGGCCAACGTCCTGACTTTC; CDR3: CASSQRGAGANVLTF
D: TRBD1; J: TRBJ1-6; size: NA; V: TRBV10-3; DNA: TGTGCCATCAGTGAGTCCCTGGACAGGGTCCCCTCACCCCTCCACTTT; CDR3: CAISESLDRVPSPLHF
D: NA; J: TRBJ1-2; size: NA; V: TRBV14; DNA: TGTGCCAGCAGCCAAGGGCGGTTCGGCTACACCTTC; CDR3: CASSQGRFGYTF
D: NA; J: TRBJ2-1; size: NA; V: TRBV5-6; DNA: TGTGCCAGCAGCCCCACCCACCCTACAGGTGAGCAGTTCTTC; CDR3: CASSPTHPTGEQFF
D: NA; J: TRBJ1-4; size: NA; V: TRBV30; DNA: TGTGCTATGGCAGAGAGGAATGAAAAACTGTTTTTT; CDR3: CAMAERNEKLFF
D: TRBD1; J: TRBJ2-1; size: once; V: TRBV7-6; DNA: TGTGCCAGCAGCTTGGCCGGGACAGGGGACAATGAGCAGTTCTTC; CDR3: CASSLAGTGDNEQFF
D: NA; J: TRBJ1-1; size: NA; V: TRBV7-2; DNA: TGTGCCAGCAGCTTAGTGACAGGAATGAACACTGAAGCTTTCTTT; CDR3: CASSLVTGMNTEAFF
D: TRBD1; J: TRBJ2-7; size: NA; V: TRBV9; DNA: TGTGCCAGCAGTTCTAGGGGGCTATCCTACGAGCAGTACTTC; CDR3: CASSSRGLSYEQYF
D: NA; J: TRBJ2-1; size: few; V: TRBV7-9; DNA: TGTGCCAGCAAATCCTCCACAGCCGGGGCGCGGGGTGAGCAGTTCTTC; CDR3: CASKSSTAGARGEQFF
D: TRBD1; J: TRBJ1-4; size: once; V: TRBV29-1; DNA: TGCAGCGTTGAGGGACAGGGTAATGAAAAACTGTTTTTT; CDR3: CSVEGQGNEKLFF
D: NA; J: TRBJ2-7; size: NA; V: TRBV12-5; DNA: TGTGCTAGTGGCCGAGGACGGACCTACGAGCAGTACTTC; CDR3: CASGRGRTYEQYF
D: NA; J: TRBJ1-2; size: NA; V: TRBV12-3/TRBV12-4; DNA: TGTGCCAGCAGTTGGGGAAACTATGGCTACACCTTC; CDR3: CASSWGNYGYTF
D: NA; J: TRBJ2-7; size: NA; V: TRBV9; DNA: TGTGCCAGCAGCGTAGGGAGATTTCCCTACGAGCAGTACTTC; CDR3: CASSVGRFPYEQYF
D: NA; J: TRBJ1-2; size: many; V: TRBV2; DNA: TGTGCCAGCAGCCTAGGGGATATCGGTAACTATGGCTACACCTTC; CDR3: CASSLGDIGNYGYTF
D: TRBD1; J: TRBJ1-2; size: NA; V: TRBV19; DNA: TGTGCCAGTAGTATGGAGGACAGGGGGTTCTATGGCTACACCTTC; CDR3: CASSMEDRGFYGYTF
D: NA; J: TRBJ1-2; size: NA; V: TRBV6-2/TRBV6-3; DNA: TGTGCCAGCAGTCTAGACCGGACCGGGGGCTACACCTTC; CDR3: CASSLDRTGGYTF
D: NA; J: TRBJ1-5; size: NA; V: TRBV5-6; DNA: TGTGCCAGCAGCTTGGGACAGCTGAATCAGCCCCAGCATTTT; CDR3: CASSLGQLNQPQHF
D: NA; J: TRBJ2-3; size: NA; V: TRBV19; DNA: TGTGCCAGTACCCAAGCTGTAACTAGCACAGATACGCAGTATTTT; CDR3: CASTQAVTSTDTQYF
D: NA; J: TRBJ1-1; size: NA; V: TRBV4-1; DNA: TGCGCCAGCAGGTCCTGGGGGGTGAACACTGAAGCTTTCTTT; CDR3: CASRSWGVNTEAFF
D: NA; J: TRBJ1-5; size: NA; V: TRBV6-2/TRBV6-3; DNA: TGTGCCAGCAGTTACGCGTTCAGGGCAAGCAATCAGCCCCAGCATTTT; CDR3: CASSYAFRASNQPQHF
D: NA; J: TRBJ2-5; size: NA; V: TRBV18; DNA: TGTGCCAGCTCACTACAGAGAAAAGAGACCCAGTACTTC; CDR3: CASSLQRKETQYF
D: TRBD1; J: TRBJ1-2; size: NA; V: TRBV6-5; DNA: TGTGCCAGCAGTAACAGGGGGAACTATGGCTACACCTTC; CDR3: CASSNRGNYGYTF
D: NA; J: TRBJ2-2; size: NA; V: TRBV11-3; DNA: TGTGCCAGCAGCTCAACCCGGACCGGGGAGCTGTTTTTT; CDR3: CASSSTRTGELFF
D: NA; J: TRBJ1-2; size: NA; V: TRBV6-5; DNA: TGTGCCAGCAGTTACTATGGCTACACCTTC; CDR3: CASSYYGYTF
D: NA; J: TRBJ2-7; size: NA; V: TRBV7-9; DNA: TGTGCCAGCACAGGGGCCTACGAGCAGTACTTC; CDR3: CASTGAYEQYF
D: NA; J: TRBJ1-5; size: once; V: TRBV27; DNA: TGTGCCAGCAGTTTAAGCGGTGGGGGTAAGGCCCAGCATTTT; CDR3: CASSLSGGGKAQHF
D: TRBD2; J: TRBJ2-7; size: NA; V: TRBV13; DNA: TGTGCCAGCAGCTTATTGGGGGGGTCCTACGAGCAGTACTTC; CDR3: CASSLLGGSYEQYF
D: NA; J: TRBJ1-1; size: NA; V: TRBV9; DNA: TGTGCCAGCAGCGTAGAAGGAAGAAGTACTGAAGCTTTCTTT; CDR3: CASSVEGRSTEAFF
D: TRBD2; J: TRBJ2-1; size: NA; V: TRBV6-1; DNA: TGTGCCAGCAGTGACGGACTAGCGGGGGGGCTGAATGAGCAGTTCTTC; CDR3: CASSDGLAGGLNEQFF
D: NA; J: TRBJ2-3; size: NA; V: TRBV7-9; DNA: TGTGCCAGCAGAGGTGGGTTAGGTGGGGGCACAGATACGCAGTATTTT; CDR3: CASRGGLGGGTDTQYF
D: TRBD1; J: TRBJ2-1; size: NA; V: TRBV11-3; DNA: TGTGCCAGCAGCTCAACAGGGGTCCCCTACAATGAGCAGTTCTTC; CDR3: CASSSTGVPYNEQFF
D: TRBD2; J: TRBJ2-7; size: NA; V: TRBV5-6; DNA: TGTGCCAGCAGCTTCGACCCCGGGGGGACCTACGAGCAGTACTTC; CDR3: CASSFDPGGTYEQYF
D: NA; J: TRBJ1-4; size: NA; V: TRBV2; DNA: TGTGCCAGCAGCGATAATGAAAAACTGTTTTTT; CDR3: CASSDNEKLFF
D: NA; J: TRBJ1-5; size: NA; V: TRBV28; DNA: TGTGCCAGCAGTTCCTCCGGGGGGAATAGCAATCAGCCCCAGCATTTT; CDR3: CASSSSGGNSNQPQHF
D: NA; J: TRBJ1-5; size: NA; V: TRBV6-1; DNA: TGTGCCAGCAGTGAAAAGGCAGGGGATCAGCCCCAGCATTTT; CDR3: CASSEKAGDQPQHF
D: NA; J: TRBJ1-2; size: NA; V: TRBV9; DNA: TGTGCCAGCAGCGATGAGGACGGACGACAGGAGGGGAATGGCTACACCTTC; CDR3: CASSDEDGRQEGNGYTF
D: NA; J: TRBJ2-5; size: NA; V: TRBV11-2; DNA: TGTGCCAGCAGCGCGACAGGTTTGATGGAGACCCAGTACTTC; CDR3: CASSATGLMETQYF
D: NA; J: TRBJ2-1; size: NA; V: TRBV21-1; DNA: TGTGCCAGCAGCAAAGAGGCAAGGACGGACAATGAGCAGTTCTTC; CDR3: CASSKEARTDNEQFF
D: TRBD1; J: TRBJ1-5; size: NA; V: TRBV5-6; DNA: TGTGCCAGCAGCTCCAGGGGGAACGAGAGGAGCAATCAGCCCCAGCATTTT; CDR3: CASSSRGNERSNQPQHF
D: TRBD1; J: TRBJ2-2; size: NA; V: TRBV2; DNA: TGTGCCAGCATATGGACAGGGGGAAACACCGGGGAGCTGTTTTTT; CDR3: CASIWTGGNTGELFF
D: NA; J: TRBJ1-4; size: NA; V: TRBV25-1; DNA: TGTGCCAGCAGCCCCGTTGGAGGTGAAAAACTGTTTTTT; CDR3: CASSPVGGEKLFF
D: NA; J: TRBJ1-2; size: NA; V: TRBV4-1; DNA: TGCGCCAGCAGCCCCAAATGGGAGGCCGTTTACTATGGCTACACCTTC; CDR3: CASSPKWEAVYYGYTF